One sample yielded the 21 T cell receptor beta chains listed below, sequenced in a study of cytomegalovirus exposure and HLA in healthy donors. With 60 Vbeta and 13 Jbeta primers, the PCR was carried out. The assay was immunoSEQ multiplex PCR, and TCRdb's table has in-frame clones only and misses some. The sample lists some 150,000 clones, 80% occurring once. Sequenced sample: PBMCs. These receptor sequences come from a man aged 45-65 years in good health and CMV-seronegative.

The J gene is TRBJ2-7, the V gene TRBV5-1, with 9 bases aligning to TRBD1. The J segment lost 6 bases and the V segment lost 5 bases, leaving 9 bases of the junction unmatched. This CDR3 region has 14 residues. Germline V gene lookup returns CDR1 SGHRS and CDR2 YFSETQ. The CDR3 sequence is CASRSGTGSPEQYF. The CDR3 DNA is TGCGCCAGCAGGTCCGGGACAGGGTCACCCGAGCAGTACTTC.

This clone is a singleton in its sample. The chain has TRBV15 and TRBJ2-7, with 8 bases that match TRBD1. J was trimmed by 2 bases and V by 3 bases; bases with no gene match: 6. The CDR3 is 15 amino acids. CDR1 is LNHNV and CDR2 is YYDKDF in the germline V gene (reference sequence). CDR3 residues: CATSRPSDRAYEQYF. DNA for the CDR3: TGTGCCACCAGCAGGCCGTCGGACAGGGCCTACGAGCAGTACTTC.

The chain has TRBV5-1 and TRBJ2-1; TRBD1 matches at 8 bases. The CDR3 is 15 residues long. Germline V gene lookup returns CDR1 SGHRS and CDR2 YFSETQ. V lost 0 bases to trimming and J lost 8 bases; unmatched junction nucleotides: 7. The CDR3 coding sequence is TGCGCCAGCAGCTTGGGACAGGGGCTTGTGGATGAGCAGTTCTTC. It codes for CASSLGQGLVDEQFF. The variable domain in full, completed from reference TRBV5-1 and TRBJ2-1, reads KAGVTQTPRYLIKTRGQQVTLSCSPISGHRSVSWYQQTPGQGLQFLFEYFSETQRNKGNFPGRFSGRQFSNSRSEMNVSTLELGDSALYLCASSLGQGLVDEQFFGPGTRLTVL.

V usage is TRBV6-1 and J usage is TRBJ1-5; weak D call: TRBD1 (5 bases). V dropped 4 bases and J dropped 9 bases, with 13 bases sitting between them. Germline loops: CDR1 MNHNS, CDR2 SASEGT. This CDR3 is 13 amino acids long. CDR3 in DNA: TGTGCCAGCAGTGGTCAGGGAGGTTCGCCCCAGCATTTT. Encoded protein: CASSGQGGSPQHF.

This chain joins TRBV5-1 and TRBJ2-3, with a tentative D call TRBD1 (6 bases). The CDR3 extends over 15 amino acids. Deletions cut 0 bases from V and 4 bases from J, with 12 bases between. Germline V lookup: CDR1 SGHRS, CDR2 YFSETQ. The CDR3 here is CASSLGQVGADTQYF. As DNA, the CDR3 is TGCGCCAGCAGCTTGGGACAGGTGGGCGCAGATACGCAGTATTTT.

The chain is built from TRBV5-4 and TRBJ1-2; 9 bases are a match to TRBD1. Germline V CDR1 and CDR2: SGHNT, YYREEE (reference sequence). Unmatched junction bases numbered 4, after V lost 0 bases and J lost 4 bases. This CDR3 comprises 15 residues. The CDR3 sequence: CASSLDTGGFYGYTF. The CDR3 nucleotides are TGTGCCAGCAGCTTGGACACAGGGGGCTTCTATGGCTACACCTTC.

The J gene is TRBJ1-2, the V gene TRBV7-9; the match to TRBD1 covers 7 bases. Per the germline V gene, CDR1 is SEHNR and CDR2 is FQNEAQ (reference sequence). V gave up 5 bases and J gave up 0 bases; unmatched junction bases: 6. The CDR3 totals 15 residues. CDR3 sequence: CASSARDRANYGYTF. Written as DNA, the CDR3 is TGTGCCAGCAGCGCCCGGGACAGAGCTAACTATGGCTACACCTTC.

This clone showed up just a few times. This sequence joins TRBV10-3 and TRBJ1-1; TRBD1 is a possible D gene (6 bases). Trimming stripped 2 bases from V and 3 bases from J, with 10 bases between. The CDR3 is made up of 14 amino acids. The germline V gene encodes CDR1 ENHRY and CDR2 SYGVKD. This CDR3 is CAISEGRGDTEAFF. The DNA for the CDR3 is TGTGCCATCAGTGAGGGCAGGGGAGACACTGAAGCTTTCTTT.

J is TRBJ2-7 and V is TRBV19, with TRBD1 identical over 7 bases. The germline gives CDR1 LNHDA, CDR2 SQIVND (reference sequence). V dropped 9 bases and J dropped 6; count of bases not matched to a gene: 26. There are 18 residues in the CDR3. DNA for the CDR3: TGTGCCAGCCCACGGTGGGCAGGGGGAATGGGAAAAGCAGGCGAGCAGTACTTC. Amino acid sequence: CASPRWAGGMGKAGEQYF.

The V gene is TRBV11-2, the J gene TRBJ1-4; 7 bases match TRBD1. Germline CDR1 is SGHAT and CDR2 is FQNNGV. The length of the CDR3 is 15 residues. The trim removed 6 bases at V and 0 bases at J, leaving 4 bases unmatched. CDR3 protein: CASSIRGPTNEKLFF. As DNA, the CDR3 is TGTGCCAGCAGTATAAGGGGGCCAACTAATGAAAAACTGTTTTTT.

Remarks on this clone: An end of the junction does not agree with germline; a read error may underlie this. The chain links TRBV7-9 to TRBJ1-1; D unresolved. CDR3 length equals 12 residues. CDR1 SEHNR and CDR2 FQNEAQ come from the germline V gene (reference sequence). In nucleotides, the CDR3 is TGTTCCAGCAGCCGAGGGATAACTGAAGCTTTCTTT. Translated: CSSSRGITEAFF.

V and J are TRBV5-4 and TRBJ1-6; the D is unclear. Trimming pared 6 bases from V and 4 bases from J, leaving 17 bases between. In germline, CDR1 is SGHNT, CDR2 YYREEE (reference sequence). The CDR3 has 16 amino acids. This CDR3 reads CASTRLSGDYNSPLHF. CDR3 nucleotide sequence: TGTGCCAGCACCCGATTATCGGGAGATTATAATTCACCCCTCCACTTT. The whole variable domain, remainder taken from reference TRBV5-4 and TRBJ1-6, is ETGVTQSPTHLIKTRGQQVTLRCSSQSGHNTVSWYQQALGQGPQFIFQYYREEENGRGNFPPRFSGLQFPNYSSELNVNALELDDSALYLCASTRLSGDYNSPLHFGNGTRLTVT.

The CDR3 DNA is TGTGCCAGCAGCCATCTACTAGCGGGAGGGATAGATACGCAGTATTTT. It specifies CASSHLLAGGIDTQYF. The rearrangement joins TRBV4-2 to TRBJ2-3, with 13 bases fitting TRBD2. CDR3 length: 16 residues. Trimming removed 3 bases from V and 5 bases from J; junction bases left unmatched: 5. Germline V gives CDR1 LGHNA, CDR2 YNFKEQ.

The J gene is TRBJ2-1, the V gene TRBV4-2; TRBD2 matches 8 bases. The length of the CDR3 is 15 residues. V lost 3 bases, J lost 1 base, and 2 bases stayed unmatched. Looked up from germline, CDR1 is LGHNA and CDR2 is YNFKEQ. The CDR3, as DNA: TGTGCCAGCAGCCACACTAGCGGATCCTACAATGAGCAGTTCTTC. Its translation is CASSHTSGSYNEQFF.

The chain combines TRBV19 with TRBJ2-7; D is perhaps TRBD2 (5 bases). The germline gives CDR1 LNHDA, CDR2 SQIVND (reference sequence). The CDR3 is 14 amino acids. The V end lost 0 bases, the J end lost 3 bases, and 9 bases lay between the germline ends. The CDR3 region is CASSIEEGSYEQYF. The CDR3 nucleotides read TGTGCCAGTAGTATAGAGGAAGGGAGCTACGAGCAGTACTTC.

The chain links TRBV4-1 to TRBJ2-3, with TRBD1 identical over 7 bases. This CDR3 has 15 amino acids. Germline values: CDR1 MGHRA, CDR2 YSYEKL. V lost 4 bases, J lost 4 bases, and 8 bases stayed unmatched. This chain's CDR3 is CASSPRDSSSDTQYF. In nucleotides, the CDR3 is TGCGCCAGCAGCCCCAGGGACAGTAGTTCAGATACGCAGTATTTT.

The CDR3 loop is CASRQQGAFYEQYF. The CDR3 coding sequence is TGTGCCAGCAGGCAACAGGGCGCCTTCTACGAGCAGTACTTC. The chain couples TRBV6-5 to TRBJ2-7; D perhaps matches TRBD1 (6 bases). The CDR3 has 14 amino acids. With 6 bases removed from V and 3 bases from J, the gap between germline ends came to 15 bases. Germline V CDR1 and CDR2: MNHEY, SVGAGI.

Here the CDR3 reads CASSPPASGGSETQYF. The CDR3 DNA sequence: TGTGCCAGCTCACCACCCGCTAGCGGGGGTTCAGAGACCCAGTACTTC. This chain links TRBV18 with TRBJ2-5; 10 positions agree with TRBD2. The CDR3 spans 16 residues. The germline V gene has CDR1 KGHSH and CDR2 LQKENI. The V and J ends lost 0 bases and 4 bases, in that order; junction bases with no gene match: 5.

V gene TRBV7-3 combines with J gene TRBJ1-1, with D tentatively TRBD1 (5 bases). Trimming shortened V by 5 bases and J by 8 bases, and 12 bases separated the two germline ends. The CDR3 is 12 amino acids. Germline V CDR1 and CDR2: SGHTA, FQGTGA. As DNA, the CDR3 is TGTGCCAGCAGCCCCTCAGGGCAGGAAGCTTTCTTT. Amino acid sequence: CASSPSGQEAFF.

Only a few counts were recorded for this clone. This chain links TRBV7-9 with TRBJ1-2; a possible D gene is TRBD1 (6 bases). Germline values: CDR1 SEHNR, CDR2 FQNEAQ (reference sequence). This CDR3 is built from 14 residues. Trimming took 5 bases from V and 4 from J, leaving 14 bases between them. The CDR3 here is CASSPPDSPYGYTF. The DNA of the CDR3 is TGTGCCAGCAGCCCCCCGGACAGTCCCTATGGCTACACCTTC.

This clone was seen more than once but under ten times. CDR3 in amino acids: CASSLRTGNSGANVLTF. Here the CDR3 DNA reads TGCGCCAGCAGCTTGAGGACAGGGAACTCTGGGGCCAACGTCCTGACTTTC. The chain carries TRBV5-1 and TRBJ2-6; 8 bases agree with TRBD1. V dropped 1 base and J dropped 0; count of bases not matched to a gene: 3. The CDR3 totals 17 residues. Germline CDR1 SGHRS, CDR2 YFSETQ.